A selection of T cell receptor beta chains follows, all from one sample in a study of blood T cell repertoires in COVID-19. Using immunoSEQ multiplex PCR, the repertoire was profiled, and TCRdb retains in-frame clones only, with some absent. The sample has some 70,000 clones; roughly 88% are singletons. The sequenced material came from peripheral blood. Source of these receptors: a woman aged 70-85 years with acute or convalescent COVID-19. The CDR3 runs from the conserved cysteine through the conserved F or W. Each record gives: CDR3 length, V gene, J gene, D gene, clone size, CDR3 DNA, CDR3 protein. The D gene is left open where the match is weak. Expanded clones are given a class, and other clones once, few, many or no size at all.

>15|TRBV28|TRBJ1-5|TRBD1|.
TGTGCCAGCAGTTGGTCCGGGACAGGGTATCAGCCCCAGCATTTT
CASSWSGTGYQPQHF
>14|TRBV5-1|TRBJ2-1|.|.
TGCGCCAGCAGCCCGAGCGGAACCTACAATGAGCAGTTCTTC
CASSPSGTYNEQFF
>14|TRBV7-9|TRBJ1-2|.|once
TGTGCCAGCAGCTTGGGGGCGACCAACTATGGCTACACCTTC
CASSLGATNYGYTF
>14|TRBV27|TRBJ1-2|TRBD1|.
TGTGCCAGCAGTACAGTCGACAGGGTGAGGGGCTACACCTTC
CASSTVDRVRGYTF
>14|TRBV25-1|TRBJ1-4|.|few
TGTGCCAGCAGTGATCCGATACTTAATGAAAAACTGTTTTTT
CASSDPILNEKLFF
>15|TRBV5-8|TRBJ2-1|.|.
TGTGCCAGCAGCTTGGAGGGGGACTCCTACAATGAGCAGTTCTTC
CASSLEGDSYNEQFF
>16|TRBV19|TRBJ1-5|TRBD1|.
TGTGCCAGTAGTACCCTGGGGACAGCTAGCAATCAGCCCCAGCATTTT
CASSTLGTASNQPQHF
>14|TRBV11-2|TRBJ2-1|.|.
TGTGCCAGCGCTGTTGAGACTTACTACAATGAGCAGTTCTTC
CASAVETYYNEQFF
>14|TRBV2|TRBJ1-5|TRBD1|.
TGTGCCAGCAACGAACAGGGGACAAATCAGCCCCAGCATTTT
CASNEQGTNQPQHF
>13|TRBV24-1|TRBJ1-2|TRBD1|.
TGTGCCACCAGTTCGGGGACAGTTGATGGCTACACCTTC
CATSSGTVDGYTF
>17|TRBV7-2|TRBJ2-3|TRBD2|.
TGTGCCAGCAGCTTATTAATCCCGCGGGGGGGCCGGGATACGCAGTATTTT
CASSLLIPRGGRDTQYF
>15|TRBV6-5|TRBJ1-6|.|.
TGTGCCAGCAGCCTAGACGGCTCCTATAATTCACCCCTCCACTTT
CASSLDGSYNSPLHF
>15|TRBV18|TRBJ1-4|.|.
TGTGCCAGCTCACCCAGGGCTCCGAGTAATGAAAAACTGTTTTTT
CASSPRAPSNEKLFF
>16|TRBV3-1/TRBV3-2|TRBJ2-3|TRBD2|.
TGTGCCAGCAGCCAAGGCCTAGCGGGTCGCACAGATACGCAGTATTTT
CASSQGLAGRTDTQYF
>12|TRBV30|TRBJ2-3|TRBD1|.
TGTGCCTGGGACAGGGGACCAGATACGCAGTATTTT
CAWDRGPDTQYF
>15|TRBV19|TRBJ1-2|TRBD1|.
TGTGCCAGTAGTAGTACAGGGGGCTCGAGCTATGGCTACACCTTC
CASSSTGGSSYGYTF
>17|TRBV5-1|TRBJ2-5|TRBD2|.
TGCGCCAGCAGCCACTCCGGGACTAGCGGGGTCCAAGAGACCCAGTACTTC
CASSHSGTSGVQETQYF
>13|TRBV6-4|TRBJ1-6|.|.
TGTGCCAGCAGTCGACAAGAGAGTTCACCCCTCCACTTT
CASSRQESSPLHF
>15|TRBV28|TRBJ2-7|TRBD2|.
TGTGCCAGCAGTCCGACCGGGACTAGGGGCCACGAGCAGTACTTC
CASSPTGTRGHEQYF
>13|TRBV28|TRBJ1-1|.|.
TGTGCCAGCAGTTTCGTAGAGAACACTGAAGCTTTCTTT
CASSFVENTEAFF
>14|TRBV28|TRBJ2-7|TRBD2|.
TGTGCCAGCAGTCGGGAGGGCCAAACCTACGAGCAGTACTTC
CASSREGQTYEQYF
>15|TRBV28|TRBJ1-5|.|.
TGTGCCAGCAGCGGTTCGGGACAAGGCAATCAGCCCCAGCATTTT
CASSGSGQGNQPQHF
>16|TRBV5-1|TRBJ2-3|TRBD2|.
TGCGCCAGCAGACCCCCTAGCGGGGGGGCGGGAGATACGCAGTATTTT
CASRPPSGGAGDTQYF
>14|TRBV2|TRBJ1-4|TRBD1|.
TGTGCCAGCTTAGGACAGGCCGTTAATGAAAAACTGTTTTTT
CASLGQAVNEKLFF
>12|TRBV6-6|TRBJ2-1|.|.
TGTGCCAGCAGTCTTGGTACAGTCGAGCAGTTCTTC
CASSLGTVEQFF
>14|TRBV30|TRBJ2-5|TRBD2|.
TGTGCCGGGGGGCAGCGGGGGCGGGCCGAGACCCAGTACTTC
CAGGQRGRAETQYF
>12|TRBV9|TRBJ2-7|TRBD2|once
TGTGCCAGCAGCAGACTAGCAGGGGAGCAGTACTTC
CASSRLAGEQYF
>15|TRBV11-2|TRBJ1-2|TRBD1|.
TGTGCCAGCAGCTCTAGGACAGGGGAGCAGGATGGCTACACCTTC
CASSSRTGEQDGYTF
>12|TRBV9|TRBJ1-2|.|few
TGTGCCAGCAGCGGGGTACAGGGAGGCTACACCTTC
CASSGVQGGYTF
>14|TRBV6-5|TRBJ2-7|.|.
TGTGCCAGCAGCTTACGCCGGCAGGGTTACGAGCAGTACTTC
CASSLRRQGYEQYF
>15|TRBV7-2|TRBJ1-1|.|.
TGTGCCAGCAGCCCTCCGGCAGGGAAGTCCACTGAAGCTTTCTTT
CASSPPAGKSTEAFF
>13|TRBV5-5|TRBJ1-1|.|.
TGTGCCAGCAGCCCTCCTAGGAACACTGAAGCTTTCTTT
CASSPPRNTEAFF
>12|TRBV28|TRBJ1-1|.|.
TGTGCCAGCGGAGGGGTGAGCACTGAAGCTTTCTTT
CASGGVSTEAFF
>14|TRBV3-1/TRBV3-2|TRBJ1-2|TRBD1|.
TGTGCCAGCAGCCAGCCGGGACAGGGGGCTGGCTACACCTTC
CASSQPGQGAGYTF
>13|TRBV28|TRBJ1-2|.|.
TGTGCCGTCTGGGGCAGGGTGGACTATGGCTACACCTTC
CAVWGRVDYGYTF
>17|TRBV24-1|TRBJ2-1|.|.
TGTGCCACGGAAGACGGCCGACTCGTATCCTACAACAATGAGCAGTTCTTC
CATEDGRLVSYNNEQFF
>13|TRBV19|TRBJ2-3|TRBD2|.
TGTGCCACCAGAGCGGGGGGAACAGATACGCAGTATTTT
CATRAGGTDTQYF